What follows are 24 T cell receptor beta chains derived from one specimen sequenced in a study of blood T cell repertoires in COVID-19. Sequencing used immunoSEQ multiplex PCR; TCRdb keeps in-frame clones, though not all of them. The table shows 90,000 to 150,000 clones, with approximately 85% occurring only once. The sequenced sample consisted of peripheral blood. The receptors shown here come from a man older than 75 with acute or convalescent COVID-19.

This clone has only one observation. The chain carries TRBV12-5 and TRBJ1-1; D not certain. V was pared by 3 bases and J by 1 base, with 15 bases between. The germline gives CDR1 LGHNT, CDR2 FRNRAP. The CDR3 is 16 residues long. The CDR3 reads CASGLMIGQTNTEAFF. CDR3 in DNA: TGTGCTAGTGGTTTAATGATTGGGCAGACGAACACTGAAGCTTTCTTT.

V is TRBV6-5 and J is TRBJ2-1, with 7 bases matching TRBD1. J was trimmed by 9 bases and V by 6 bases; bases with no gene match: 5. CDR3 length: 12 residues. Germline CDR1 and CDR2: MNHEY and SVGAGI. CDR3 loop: CASSAQGPEQFF. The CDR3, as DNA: TGTGCCAGCAGCGCACAGGGGCCTGAGCAGTTCTTC.

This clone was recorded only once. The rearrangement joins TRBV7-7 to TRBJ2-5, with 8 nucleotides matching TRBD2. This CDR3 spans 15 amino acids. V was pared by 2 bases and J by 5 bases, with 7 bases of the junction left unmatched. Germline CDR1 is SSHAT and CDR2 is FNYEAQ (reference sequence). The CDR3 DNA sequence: TGTGCCAGCAGCTTAATGGCGGGGGGTCAGGAGACCCAGTACTTC. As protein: CASSLMAGGQETQYF.

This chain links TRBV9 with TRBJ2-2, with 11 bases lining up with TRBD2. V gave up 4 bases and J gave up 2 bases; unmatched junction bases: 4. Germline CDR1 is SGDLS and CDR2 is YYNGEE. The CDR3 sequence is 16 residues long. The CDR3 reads CASSPTSGGNTGELFF. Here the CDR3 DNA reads TGTGCCAGCAGCCCCACTAGCGGGGGTAACACCGGGGAGCTGTTTTTT.

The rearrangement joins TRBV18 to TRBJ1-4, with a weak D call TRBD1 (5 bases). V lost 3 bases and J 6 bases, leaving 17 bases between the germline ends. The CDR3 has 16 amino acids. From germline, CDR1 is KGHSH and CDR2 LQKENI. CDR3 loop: CASSPSVPGRHEKLFF. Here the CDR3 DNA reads TGTGCCAGCTCACCCTCGGTACCAGGGCGGCATGAAAAACTGTTTTTT. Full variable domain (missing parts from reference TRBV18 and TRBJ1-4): NAGVMQNPRHLVRRRGQEARLRCSPMKGHSHVYWYRQLPEEGLKFMVYLQKENIIDESGMPKERFSAEFPKEGPSILRIQQVVRGDSAAYFCASSPSVPGRHEKLFFGSGTQLSVL.

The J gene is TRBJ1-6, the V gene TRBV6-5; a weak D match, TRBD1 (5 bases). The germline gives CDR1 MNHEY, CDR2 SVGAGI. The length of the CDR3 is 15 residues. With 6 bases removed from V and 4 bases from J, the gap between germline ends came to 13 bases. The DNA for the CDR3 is TGTGCCAGCAGGGCGGCGGACACTTATAATTCACCCCTCCACTTT. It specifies CASRAADTYNSPLHF.

The CDR3 DNA is TGTGCCAGCTCACCATTGGCAGGTGACCTCTATGGCTACACCTTC. Encoded protein: CASSPLAGDLYGYTF. The chain links TRBV18 to TRBJ1-2; D unclear. Trimming removed 2 bases at V and 4 bases at J, with 14 bases between. Germline lookup yields CDR1 KGHSH and CDR2 LQKENI. This CDR3 has 15 residues.

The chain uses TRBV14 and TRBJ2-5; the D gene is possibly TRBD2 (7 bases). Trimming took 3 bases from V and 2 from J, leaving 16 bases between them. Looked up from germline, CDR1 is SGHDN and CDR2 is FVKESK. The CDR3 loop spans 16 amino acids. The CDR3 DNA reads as TGTGCCAGCAGCCAGAGGGGGGGTCAGCGGCAAGAGACCCAGTACTTC. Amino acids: CASSQRGGQRQETQYF.

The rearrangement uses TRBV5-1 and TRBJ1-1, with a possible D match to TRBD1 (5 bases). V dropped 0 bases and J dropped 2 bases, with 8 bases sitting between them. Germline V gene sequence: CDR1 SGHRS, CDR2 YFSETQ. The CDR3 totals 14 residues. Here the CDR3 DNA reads TGCGCCAGCAGCTTGGGGGACTTCAACACTGAAGCTTTCTTT. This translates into CASSLGDFNTEAFF.

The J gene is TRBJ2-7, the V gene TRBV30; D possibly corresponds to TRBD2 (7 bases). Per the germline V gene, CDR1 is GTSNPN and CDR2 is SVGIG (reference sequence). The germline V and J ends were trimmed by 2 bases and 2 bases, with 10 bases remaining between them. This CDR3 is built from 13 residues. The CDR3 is CAWSRGAAYEQYF. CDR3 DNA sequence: TGTGCCTGGAGTCGGGGGGCTGCCTACGAGCAGTACTTC.

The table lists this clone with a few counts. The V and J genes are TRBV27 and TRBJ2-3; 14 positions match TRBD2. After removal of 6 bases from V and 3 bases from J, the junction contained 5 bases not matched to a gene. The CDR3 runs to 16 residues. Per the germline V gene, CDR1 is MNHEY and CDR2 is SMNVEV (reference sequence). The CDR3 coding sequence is TGTGCCAGCAGCCAGACTAGCGGGAGGGCAACAGATACGCAGTATTTT. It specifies CASSQTSGRATDTQYF.

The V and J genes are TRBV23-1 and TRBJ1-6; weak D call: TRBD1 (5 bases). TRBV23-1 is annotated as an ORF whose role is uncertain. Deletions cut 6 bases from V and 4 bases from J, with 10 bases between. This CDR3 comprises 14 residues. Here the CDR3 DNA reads TGCGCCAGCAGGGGCCCAGGGTATAATTCACCCCTCCACTTT. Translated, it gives CASRGPGYNSPLHF.

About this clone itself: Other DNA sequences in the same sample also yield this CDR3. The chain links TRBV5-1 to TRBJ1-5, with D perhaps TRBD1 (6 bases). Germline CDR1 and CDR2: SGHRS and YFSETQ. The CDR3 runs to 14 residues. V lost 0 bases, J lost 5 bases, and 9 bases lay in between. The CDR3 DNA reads TGCGCCAGCAGCTTGGGAGGGGGAGATCAGCCCCAGCATTTT. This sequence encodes CASSLGGGDQPQHF.

Here the CDR3 reads CASSLASGGPQHF. The DNA for the CDR3 is TGTGCCAGCAGCTTAGCTTCAGGGGGGCCCCAGCATTTT. V and J are TRBV7-3 and TRBJ1-5, with TRBD1 matching over 7 bases. Germline values: CDR1 SGHTA, CDR2 FQGTGA. With 2 bases clipped from V and 9 bases from J, the junction kept 4 bases outside the gene matches. The CDR3 sequence is 13 residues long.

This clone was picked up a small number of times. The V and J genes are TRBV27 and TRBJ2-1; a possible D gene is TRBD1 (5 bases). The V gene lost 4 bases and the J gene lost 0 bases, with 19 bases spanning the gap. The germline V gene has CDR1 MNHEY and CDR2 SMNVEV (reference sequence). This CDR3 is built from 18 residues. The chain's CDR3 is CASSSPFRGFASYNEQFF. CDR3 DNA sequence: TGTGCCAGCAGTTCTCCCTTTAGGGGTTTCGCCTCCTACAATGAGCAGTTCTTC.

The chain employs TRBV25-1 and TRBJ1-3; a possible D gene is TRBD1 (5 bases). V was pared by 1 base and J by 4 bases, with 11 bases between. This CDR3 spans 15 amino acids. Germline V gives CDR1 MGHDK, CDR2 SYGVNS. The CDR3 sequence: CASSESGGLGNTIYF. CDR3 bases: TGTGCCAGCAGTGAATCGGGGGGGTTGGGAAACACCATATATTTT.

Written as DNA, the CDR3 is TGTGCCAGCAGCGTCACTAGCGGGAGGGCCGGCGGGGAGCTGTTTTTT. Translated: CASSVTSGRAGGELFF. V gene TRBV9 combines with J gene TRBJ2-2; 13 positions agree with TRBD2. Germline V CDR1 and CDR2: SGDLS, YYNGEE. V gave up 2 bases and J gave up 7 bases; unmatched junction bases: 5. This CDR3 spans 16 amino acids.

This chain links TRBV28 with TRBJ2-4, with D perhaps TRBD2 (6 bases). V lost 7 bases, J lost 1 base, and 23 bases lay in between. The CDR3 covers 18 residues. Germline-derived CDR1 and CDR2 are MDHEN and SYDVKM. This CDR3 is CASTVGGLKGLAKNIQYF. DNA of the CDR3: TGTGCCAGCACAGTTGGAGGGCTGAAGGGGTTGGCCAAAAACATTCAGTACTTC.

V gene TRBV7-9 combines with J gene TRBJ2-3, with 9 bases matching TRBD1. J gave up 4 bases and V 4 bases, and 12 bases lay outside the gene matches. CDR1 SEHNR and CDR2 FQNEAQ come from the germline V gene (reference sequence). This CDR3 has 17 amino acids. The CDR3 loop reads CASSSPPGQGWADTQYF. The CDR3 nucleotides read TGTGCCAGCAGCTCCCCCCCGGGACAGGGTTGGGCAGATACGCAGTATTTT.

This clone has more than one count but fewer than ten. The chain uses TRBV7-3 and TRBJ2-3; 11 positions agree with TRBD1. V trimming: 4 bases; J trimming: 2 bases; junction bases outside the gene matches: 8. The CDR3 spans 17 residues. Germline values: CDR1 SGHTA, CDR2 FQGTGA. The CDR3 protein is CASSSTGTGGTTDTQYF. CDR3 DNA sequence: TGTGCCAGCAGCTCAACCGGGACAGGGGGTACCACAGATACGCAGTATTTT.

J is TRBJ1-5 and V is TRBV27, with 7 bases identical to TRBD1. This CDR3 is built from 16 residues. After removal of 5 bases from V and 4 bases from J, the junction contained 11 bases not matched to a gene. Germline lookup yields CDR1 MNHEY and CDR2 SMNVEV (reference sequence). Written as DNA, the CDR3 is TGTGCCAGCAGTCCCACAGGGGTTGGTAGAAATCAGCCCCAGCATTTT. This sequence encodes CASSPTGVGRNQPQHF.

The CDR3 DNA reads TGTGCCAGCAGCGCTAGCGGGAGGGCCCTGGAGACCCAGTACTTC. As protein: CASSASGRALETQYF. The gene calls are TRBV2 and TRBJ2-5, with 12 bases fitting TRBD2. The CDR3 loop spans 15 amino acids. Germline CDR1 reads SNHLY; CDR2 reads FYNNEI. The V gene end was trimmed by 6 bases and the J gene end by 5 bases; junction bases not matched to a gene: 7.

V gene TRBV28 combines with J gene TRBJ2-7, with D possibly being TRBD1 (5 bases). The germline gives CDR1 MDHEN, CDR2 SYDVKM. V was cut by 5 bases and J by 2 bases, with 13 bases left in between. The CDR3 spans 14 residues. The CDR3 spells CASSPFRGPYEQYF. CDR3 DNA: TGTGCCAGCAGTCCTTTTAGGGGCCCCTACGAGCAGTACTTC.

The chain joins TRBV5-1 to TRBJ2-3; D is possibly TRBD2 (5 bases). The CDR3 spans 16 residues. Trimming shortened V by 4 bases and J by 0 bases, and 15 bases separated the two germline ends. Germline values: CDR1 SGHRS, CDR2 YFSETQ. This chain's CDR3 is CASSPPPGVSTDTQYF. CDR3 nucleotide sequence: TGCGCCAGCAGCCCCCCACCCGGGGTAAGCACAGATACGCAGTATTTT.